Listed below are T cell receptor beta chains from one sample, sequenced in a study of T cell responses to AZD1222 COVID-19 vaccine. Generated by immunoSEQ multiplex PCR, the TCRdb table keeps only in-frame clones and is missing some. The sample includes some 180,000 clones, about 86% seen only once; the top ten take approximately 0.49%. The material was peripheral blood, obtained on day 0 of AZD1222 vaccination. Receptor source: an adult in good health. Both conserved end residues are part of each CDR3. Fields, in order: clone size, V gene, J gene, D gene, CDR3 protein, CDR3 DNA. The D gene is left open where the match is weak. A row's size may be missing; if present it is once, few, many or a size class.

clone_size: .; v_call: TRBV7-9; j_call: TRBJ1-5; d_call: .; cdr3_aa: CASSSPDDSNQPQHF; cdr3_nt: TGTGCCAGCAGCTCCCCTGACGATAGCAATCAGCCCCAGCATTTT
clone_size: .; v_call: TRBV9; j_call: TRBJ2-1; d_call: .; cdr3_aa: CASSVGTRGGEEQFF; cdr3_nt: TGTGCCAGCAGCGTAGGGACCCGTGGTGGGGAGGAGCAGTTCTTC
clone_size: .; v_call: TRBV10-3; j_call: TRBJ2-1; d_call: .; cdr3_aa: CAISRTEPNEQFF; cdr3_nt: TGTGCCATCAGCCGAACAGAGCCCAATGAGCAGTTCTTC
clone_size: once; v_call: TRBV7-3; j_call: TRBJ2-1; d_call: TRBD2; cdr3_aa: CASSSRTSGSLGEQFF; cdr3_nt: TGTGCCAGCAGCTCTCGGACTAGCGGGAGTCTCGGTGAGCAGTTCTTC
clone_size: .; v_call: TRBV9; j_call: TRBJ2-3; d_call: TRBD1; cdr3_aa: CASSARQGDTQYF; cdr3_nt: TGTGCCAGCAGCGCCCGACAGGGAGATACGCAGTATTTT
clone_size: .; v_call: TRBV7-2; j_call: TRBJ2-5; d_call: .; cdr3_aa: CASSLLWETQYF; cdr3_nt: TGTGCCAGCAGCTTACTCTGGGAGACCCAGTACTTC
clone_size: .; v_call: TRBV4-3; j_call: TRBJ2-3; d_call: TRBD2; cdr3_aa: CASSQRLRLAGSTDTQYF; cdr3_nt: TGCGCCAGCAGCCAACGCCTTCGACTAGCGGGGTCCACAGATACGCAGTATTTT
clone_size: .; v_call: TRBV6-5; j_call: TRBJ2-7; d_call: TRBD2; cdr3_aa: CASSSGLAGGRYEQYF; cdr3_nt: TGTGCCAGCAGTTCCGGACTAGCGGGAGGCCGCTACGAGCAGTACTTC
clone_size: .; v_call: TRBV28; j_call: TRBJ2-7; d_call: .; cdr3_aa: CASSPLGVGGYEQYF; cdr3_nt: TGTGCCAGCAGTCCTCTGGGGGTGGGTGGGTACGAGCAGTACTTC
clone_size: .; v_call: TRBV28; j_call: TRBJ1-1; d_call: .; cdr3_aa: CASTRRGANTEAFF; cdr3_nt: TGTGCCAGCACCCGACGTGGGGCAAACACTGAAGCTTTCTTT
clone_size: .; v_call: TRBV6-1; j_call: TRBJ1-2; d_call: .; cdr3_aa: CASSDVGGPSFYGYTF; cdr3_nt: TGTGCCAGCAGTGACGTGGGGGGCCCTTCATTCTATGGCTACACCTTC
clone_size: .; v_call: TRBV4-2; j_call: TRBJ2-7; d_call: TRBD1; cdr3_aa: CASSFRDSSYEQYF; cdr3_nt: TGTGCCAGCAGCTTCCGGGACAGTTCCTACGAGCAGTACTTC
clone_size: .; v_call: TRBV4-3; j_call: TRBJ2-1; d_call: TRBD2; cdr3_aa: CASSPGPGLAGPSLYNEQFF; cdr3_nt: TGCGCCAGCAGCCCTGGCCCGGGACTAGCGGGGCCTTCTCTCTACAATGAGCAGTTCTTC
clone_size: .; v_call: TRBV5-4; j_call: TRBJ2-1; d_call: TRBD2; cdr3_aa: CASSLIAWKEREGQNEQFF; cdr3_nt: TGTGCCAGCAGCTTGATTGCGTGGAAAGAGCGGGAGGGCCAAAATGAGCAGTTCTTC
clone_size: .; v_call: TRBV6-5; j_call: TRBJ1-4; d_call: .; cdr3_aa: CASNRPGTGVAKLFF; cdr3_nt: TGTGCCAGCAATCGACCCGGGACGGGCGTCGCAAAACTGTTTTTT
clone_size: .; v_call: TRBV27; j_call: TRBJ2-3; d_call: TRBD1; cdr3_aa: CASNGQGAYTQYF; cdr3_nt: TGTGCCAGCAACGGACAGGGGGCTTATACGCAGTATTTT
clone_size: .; v_call: TRBV5-6; j_call: TRBJ2-7; d_call: .; cdr3_aa: CASSLAQGGEYF; cdr3_nt: TGTGCCAGCAGCTTGGCGCAGGGGGGGGAGTACTTC
clone_size: .; v_call: TRBV19; j_call: TRBJ2-4; d_call: TRBD1; cdr3_aa: CASRTGKNIQYF; cdr3_nt: TGTGCCAGCCGGACAGGGAAAAACATTCAGTACTTC
clone_size: .; v_call: TRBV25-1; j_call: TRBJ1-2; d_call: .; cdr3_aa: CASSEEWTVNGYTF; cdr3_nt: TGTGCCAGCAGTGAGGAGTGGACGGTTAATGGCTACACCTTC
clone_size: .; v_call: TRBV9; j_call: TRBJ2-7; d_call: TRBD2; cdr3_aa: CASSRSSSGGAASYEQYF; cdr3_nt: TGTGCCAGCAGTCGTTCCTCTAGCGGGGGGGCCGCCTCCTACGAGCAGTACTTC
clone_size: .; v_call: TRBV7-7; j_call: TRBJ2-2; d_call: TRBD1; cdr3_aa: CASSPRPGQGILTGELFF; cdr3_nt: TGTGCTAGCAGCCCTCGACCGGGACAGGGGATCCTCACCGGGGAGCTGTTTTTT
clone_size: .; v_call: TRBV9; j_call: TRBJ2-2; d_call: .; cdr3_aa: CASSTSPGELFF; cdr3_nt: TGTGCCAGCAGCACGAGTCCCGGGGAGCTGTTTTTT
clone_size: .; v_call: TRBV18; j_call: TRBJ2-7; d_call: TRBD1; cdr3_aa: CASSGDRGSYEQYF; cdr3_nt: TGTGCCAGCTCAGGGGACAGGGGATCCTACGAGCAGTACTTC
clone_size: few; v_call: TRBV7-2; j_call: TRBJ1-2; d_call: .; cdr3_aa: CASSRPGDYGYTF; cdr3_nt: TGTGCCAGCAGTCGACCAGGGGATTACGGCTACACCTTC
clone_size: .; v_call: TRBV6-5; j_call: TRBJ2-7; d_call: .; cdr3_aa: CASPLGETHYEQYF; cdr3_nt: TGTGCCAGCCCACTGGGGGAGACTCATTACGAGCAGTACTTC
clone_size: .; v_call: TRBV5-8; j_call: TRBJ1-2; d_call: .; cdr3_aa: CASSLATVANYGYTF; cdr3_nt: TGTGCCAGCAGCTTGGCGACGGTAGCTAACTATGGCTACACCTTC
clone_size: .; v_call: TRBV6-5; j_call: TRBJ2-7; d_call: .; cdr3_aa: CASSYGAGAHHEQYF; cdr3_nt: TGTGCCAGCAGTTACGGGGCGGGGGCCCACCACGAGCAGTACTTC
clone_size: once; v_call: TRBV6-5; j_call: TRBJ2-3; d_call: .; cdr3_aa: CACTRAAADTQYF; cdr3_nt: TGTGCCTGCACGAGGGCTGCCGCAGATACGCAGTATTTT
clone_size: .; v_call: TRBV7-9; j_call: TRBJ2-7; d_call: .; cdr3_aa: CASSLAPGHHSYEQYF; cdr3_nt: TGTGCCAGCAGCTTAGCGCCGGGACACCACTCCTACGAGCAGTACTTC
clone_size: .; v_call: TRBV10-2; j_call: TRBJ2-7; d_call: .; cdr3_aa: CASSEYRGYEQYF; cdr3_nt: TGCGCCAGCAGTGAGTACAGAGGTTACGAGCAGTACTTC
clone_size: .; v_call: TRBV7-8; j_call: TRBJ2-7; d_call: .; cdr3_aa: CASSSPGGEQYF; cdr3_nt: TGTGCCAGCAGCTCCCCCGGAGGGGAGCAGTACTTC
clone_size: once; v_call: TRBV4-1; j_call: TRBJ1-2; d_call: TRBD1; cdr3_aa: CASSQGQGAVYGYTF; cdr3_nt: TGCGCCAGCAGCCAAGGACAGGGGGCGGTCTATGGCTACACCTTC
clone_size: .; v_call: TRBV10-1; j_call: TRBJ2-1; d_call: TRBD1; cdr3_aa: CASSSSGTGGGNEQFF; cdr3_nt: TGCGCCAGCAGTTCCTCAGGGACAGGGGGAGGCAATGAGCAGTTCTTC
clone_size: .; v_call: TRBV7-9; j_call: TRBJ1-1; d_call: .; cdr3_aa: CASSLAGVNTEAFF; cdr3_nt: TGTGCCAGCAGCTTAGCAGGAGTGAACACTGAAGCTTTCTTT
clone_size: few; v_call: TRBV11-2; j_call: TRBJ1-1; d_call: .; cdr3_aa: CASSSRGNTEAFF; cdr3_nt: TGTGCCAGCAGCAGCAGGGGAAACACTGAAGCTTTCTTT
clone_size: .; v_call: TRBV4-1; j_call: TRBJ2-7; d_call: .; cdr3_aa: CASSQEQGSYEQYF; cdr3_nt: TGCGCCAGCAGCCAAGAACAGGGATCCTACGAGCAGTACTTC
clone_size: .; v_call: TRBV27; j_call: TRBJ2-3; d_call: TRBD2; cdr3_aa: CASSSPLAGLTDTQYF; cdr3_nt: TGTGCCAGCAGTTCGCCCCTAGCGGGGCTCACAGATACGCAGTATTTT
clone_size: .; v_call: TRBV5-4; j_call: TRBJ1-2; d_call: TRBD1; cdr3_aa: CASSLNRGNYGYTF; cdr3_nt: TGTGCCAGCAGCTTGAACAGGGGAAACTATGGCTACACCTTC
clone_size: .; v_call: TRBV6-4; j_call: TRBJ2-1; d_call: TRBD2; cdr3_aa: CASRVAVREDLAGEQFF; cdr3_nt: TGTGCCAGCAGAGTAGCTGTGCGGGAGGACTTGGCCGGTGAGCAGTTCTTC
clone_size: once; v_call: TRBV11-3; j_call: TRBJ2-3; d_call: .; cdr3_aa: CASSLGASTDTQYF; cdr3_nt: TGTGCCAGCAGCTTAGGGGCAAGCACAGATACGCAGTATTTT
clone_size: .; v_call: TRBV30; j_call: TRBJ1-2; d_call: .; cdr3_aa: CAWSSKGGYGYTF; cdr3_nt: TGTGCCTGGTCCTCTAAGGGGGGGTACGGCTACACCTTC
clone_size: .; v_call: TRBV19; j_call: TRBJ1-5; d_call: .; cdr3_aa: CASSGPPGISNQPQHF; cdr3_nt: TGTGCCAGTAGTGGACCGCCCGGGATTAGCAATCAGCCCCAGCATTTT
clone_size: once; v_call: TRBV5-1; j_call: TRBJ1-2; d_call: .; cdr3_aa: CASSWRESYGYTF; cdr3_nt: TGCGCCAGCAGCTGGAGAGAGTCGTATGGCTACACCTTC
clone_size: .; v_call: TRBV14; j_call: TRBJ1-5; d_call: TRBD1; cdr3_aa: CASSRTGWSEPQHF; cdr3_nt: TGTGCCAGCAGTCGGACAGGGTGGTCCGAGCCCCAGCATTTT
clone_size: once; v_call: TRBV6-5; j_call: TRBJ1-4; d_call: .; cdr3_aa: CASRPIMRANEKLFF; cdr3_nt: TGTGCCAGCAGGCCGATCATGAGGGCTAATGAAAAACTGTTTTTT
clone_size: .; v_call: TRBV28; j_call: TRBJ2-7; d_call: .; cdr3_aa: CASSFGGFQAGEQYF; cdr3_nt: TGTGCCAGCAGTTTTGGGGGCTTTCAAGCAGGCGAGCAGTACTTC
clone_size: .; v_call: TRBV4-2; j_call: TRBJ2-3; d_call: .; cdr3_aa: CASSQDIRLGAVFTDTQYF; cdr3_nt: TGTGCCAGCAGCCAAGATATCCGCCTCGGAGCGGTCTTCACAGATACGCAGTATTTT
clone_size: .; v_call: TRBV5-6; j_call: TRBJ1-1; d_call: .; cdr3_aa: CASSLVGLRPSNTEAFF; cdr3_nt: TGTGCCAGCAGCTTGGTTGGCTTAAGACCTTCGAACACTGAAGCTTTCTTT
clone_size: .; v_call: TRBV7-6; j_call: TRBJ2-2; d_call: TRBD2; cdr3_aa: CASSSRAGAGTGELFF; cdr3_nt: TGTGCCAGCAGCTCTCGAGCGGGGGCGGGCACCGGGGAGCTGTTTTTT
clone_size: once; v_call: TRBV6-2/TRBV6-3; j_call: TRBJ2-1; d_call: .; cdr3_aa: CASSRPRRLDLHNEQFF; cdr3_nt: TGTGCCAGCAGCCGACCACGCAGACTCGATCTCCACAATGAGCAGTTCTTC
clone_size: .; v_call: TRBV6-1; j_call: TRBJ2-1; d_call: .; cdr3_aa: CASSESVRERDEQFF; cdr3_nt: TGTGCCAGCAGTGAAAGCGTCAGGGAAAGAGATGAGCAGTTCTTC
clone_size: few; v_call: TRBV11-2; j_call: TRBJ1-4; d_call: TRBD1; cdr3_aa: CASSSQGGFKEKLFF; cdr3_nt: TGTGCCAGCAGCTCGCAGGGGGGGTTTAAGGAAAAACTGTTTTTT
clone_size: once; v_call: TRBV10-3; j_call: TRBJ1-5; d_call: TRBD1; cdr3_aa: CAISESGTGANQPQHF; cdr3_nt: TGTGCCATCAGTGAGTCCGGGACAGGGGCGAATCAGCCCCAGCATTTT
clone_size: once; v_call: TRBV9; j_call: TRBJ1-1; d_call: .; cdr3_aa: CASSGQGSGTEAFF; cdr3_nt: TGTGCCAGCAGTGGTCAGGGGTCGGGCACTGAAGCTTTCTTT
clone_size: .; v_call: TRBV9; j_call: TRBJ2-3; d_call: .; cdr3_aa: CASSVEDGRTDTQYF; cdr3_nt: TGTGCCAGCAGCGTAGAGGATGGTCGAACAGATACGCAGTATTTT